This TCR beta chain was found in a study of blood T cells in healthy people across ages. The second PCR ran about 6 to 12 cycles with a sample-barcoded 5' primer and J-beta primers. TCRdb reanalysed the 5' RACE reads using MiXCR and keeps one entry per CDR3 protein. Of approximately 780,000 distinct CDR3 sequences listed, roughly 24% are singletons. The sample providers were healthy Caucasian people from Russia, aged roughly 6 to 100. V shed 8 bases, J shed 3 bases, and the junction held 7 bases outside the gene matches. The CDR3 runs 12 residues. CDR1 and CDR2 (germline): SQVTM, ANQGSEA. These data were likewise used in another study, on T cells of mothers and their children. As reported in that work: The cDNA synthesis received all extracted RNA, at around 1.5 ug per 15 ul.

This TCR derives from a boy aged 5-17 years in good health. The chain carries TRBV29-1 and TRBJ2-7, with 7 bases lining up with TRBD1. The source material was blood. The CDR3 region has the DNA TGCAGCTTCGGGACAGAGTACTACGAGCAGTACTTC. This sequence encodes CSFGTEYYEQYF.